These T cell receptor beta chains were read from a single sample in a study of blood T cells in healthy people across ages. TCRdb itself ran the 5' RACE reads through MiXCR, one entry per CDR3 protein. The sample carries 550,000 to 800,000 distinct CDR3 sequences, 32% recorded once. Input material: blood. These receptors came from an elderly woman in good health. CDR3s include the opening cysteine and the closing phenylalanine or tryptophan. Each record gives: D gene, J gene, V gene, clone size, CDR3 protein, CDR3 DNA. A D gene is named only where the DNA matches it firmly. Size is omitted from some rows. Given values are once, few, many or a class for expanded clones.

TRBD2 | TRBJ2-1 | TRBV2 | NA | CASSVLAEGRRRQFF | TGTGCCAGCAGTGTCCTAGCGGAGGGCCGTCGGCGGCAGTTCTTC
NA | TRBJ2-7 | TRBV7-9 | NA | CASSLQDSYEQYF | TGCGCCAGCAGCTTGCAGGATTCCTACGAGCAGTACTTC
NA | TRBJ2-3 | TRBV7-9 | many | CASSLLATSTDTQYF | TGTGCCAGCAGCTTACTAGCCACTAGCACAGATACGCAGTATTTT
NA | TRBJ2-7 | TRBV9 | many | CASSVPKRTSEKGSYEQYF | TGTGCCAGCAGCGTTCCTAAAAGGACGTCGGAGAAGGGGTCTTACGAGCAGTACTTC
NA | TRBJ1-6 | TRBV14 | few | CASSPEVGENSPLHF | TGTGCCAGCAGCCCTGAAGTGGGTGAGAATTCACCCCTCCACTTT
NA | TRBJ2-4 | TRBV5-1 | few | CASSLEGVGKNIQYF | TGCGCCAGCAGCTTGGAGGGGGTCGGCAAAAACATTCAGTACTTC
TRBD2 | TRBJ2-6 | TRBV3-1 | many | CASSQGPGTISGANVLTF | TGTGCCAGCAGCCAAGGTCCCGGGACTATCTCTGGGGCCAACGTCCTGACTTTC
TRBD1 | TRBJ2-3 | TRBV6-5 | many | CASRPGQGRASDTQYF | TGTGCCAGCAGACCTGGACAGGGTCGCGCTAGTGATACGCAGTATTTT
NA | TRBJ2-1 | TRBV19 | NA | CASSLRAVDYNEQFF | TGTGCCAGTAGCCTACGAGCGGTTGACTACAATGAGCAGTTCTTC
TRBD2 | TRBJ2-1 | TRBV29-1 | NA | CNAWTATGLAGGSEQFF | TGCAACGCCTGGACAGCCACGGGACTAGCGGGAGGGAGCGAGCAGTTCTTC
NA | TRBJ1-2 | TRBV10-3 | many | CASAGAGSYGYTF | TGTGCCTCCGCCGGAGCAGGGAGTTATGGCTACACCTTC
TRBD2 | TRBJ2-1 | TRBV9 | many | CASSVAAGGLGDNEQFF | TGTGCCAGCAGCGTAGCAGCGGGGGGTCTGGGGGACAATGAGCAGTTCTTC
NA | TRBJ1-2 | TRBV12-3/TRBV12-4 | many | CASGIGPRGGYGYTF | TGTGCCAGCGGGATCGGTCCCAGGGGCGGCTATGGCTACACCTTC
NA | TRBJ2-3 | TRBV20-1 | many | CSACLLATSTDTQYF | TGCAGTGCTTGTCTACTAGCTACCAGCACAGATACGCAGTATTTT
NA | TRBJ2-3 | TRBV20-1 | few | CSEKQGDTQYF | TGCAGTGAAAAACAAGGAGATACGCAGTATTTT
NA | TRBJ2-1 | TRBV29-1 | NA | CSVETGAGDEQFF | TGCAGCGTTGAGACGGGGGCGGGAGACGAGCAGTTCTTC
TRBD2 | TRBJ2-3 | TRBV5-1 | NA | CASSIRLAGTSTDTQYF | TGCGCCAGCAGCATCCGACTAGCGGGGACTAGCACAGATACGCAGTATTTT
TRBD1 | TRBJ1-6 | TRBV5-1 | many | CASTTGTGESPLHF | TGCGCCAGCACCACGGGGACAGGGGAATCACCCCTCCACTTT